This T cell receptor beta chain was sequenced during a study of post-analysis software for immune sequencing data. Findings and caveats of the study: Patients carried roughly 5 TRBV segments more frequently than controls did, and TRBV5-6, TRBV5-1 and TRBV20-1 were among them. Normalized Chao1 diversity was significantly lower in multiple sclerosis patients than in controls. Pronounced co-clustering by F measure was evident among identically batched samples.

Trimming took 6 bases from V and 5 from J; bases not matched to a gene: 17. CDR1 SEHNR and CDR2 FQNEAQ come from the germline V gene (reference sequence). The CDR3 contains 17 residues. Every TCR beta cDNA library bore unique molecular identifiers. Input of about 0.9 to 10 million T cells yielded 450,000 to 550,000 cDNA molecules. TCRdb analysed the PCR reads with MiXCR anew, one entry per CDR3 protein. The table includes about 380,000 distinct CDR3 sequences, approximately 33% detected once. With regard to this clonotype: Its antigen is still unknown.

This TCR was sampled from a girl between 5 and 17 years old with multiple sclerosis. This chain uses TRBV7-9 with TRBJ1-2, with 8 bases that match TRBD1. Sample: blood. CDR3 protein: CASRQKGQGPSRYGYTF. In DNA, the CDR3 is TGTGCCAGCAGACAAAAAGGACAGGGACCATCGCGTTATGGCTACACCTTC.